This T cell receptor beta chain was retrieved from a study of shared T cell receptors in the human thymus. Germline CDR1 is MDHEN and CDR2 is SYDVKM. V lost 6 bases and J 5 bases, leaving 7 bases between the germline ends. The CDR3 totals 11 residues. Libraries were prepared by immunoSEQ multiplex PCR; TCRdb keeps only in-frame clonotypes and omits some of them. The table has about 380,000 clones, approximately 95% seen once. The gene calls are TRBV28 and TRBJ1-1; D gene uncertain. The sequence was collected from a human donor. Source material: thymocytes. CDR3 protein: CASSRITEAFF. For the CDR3, the DNA is TGTGCCAGCAGCAGGATAACTGAAGCTTTCTTT. The variable domain in full, completed from reference TRBV28 and TRBJ1-1, reads DVKVTQSSRYLVKRTGEKVFLECVQDMDHENMFWYRQDPGLGLRLIYFSYDVKMKEKGDIPEGYSVSREKKERFSLILESASTNQTSMYLCASSRITEAFFGQGTRLTVV.